A selection of T cell receptor beta chains follows, all from one sample in a study of cytotoxic CD8 clonotypes in ibrutinib-treated CLL. Sequencing was performed with immunoSEQ multiplex PCR; in TCRdb, only in-frame clones are kept and a portion is missing. The repertoire holds hundreds of thousands of clones, roughly 70% seen once, with over 15% in the top ten. Material: PBMCs, obtained after 24 months of ibrutinib treatment. These receptors were collected from a human donor with chronic lymphocytic leukemia. CDR3s include the opening cysteine and the closing phenylalanine or tryptophan.

v_call,j_call,cdr3_aa
TRBV28,TRBJ1-2,CASDSVEGYTF
TRBV27,TRBJ2-4,CASSLSGGKSIQYF
TRBV6-5,TRBJ1-6,CASSYEGPLYNSPLHF
TRBV29-1,TRBJ2-7,CSVVRLAGRNEQYF
TRBV30,TRBJ2-5,CAWRGVSETQYF
TRBV27,TRBJ2-3,CASSWTSDAQYF
TRBV7-7,TRBJ2-3,CASSSTEGTDTQYF
TRBV18,TRBJ1-1,CASSPPEGGILMNTEAFF
TRBV18,TRBJ2-7,CASSPDRSQDEQYF
TRBV9,TRBJ1-3,CASSLVLTGNTIYF
TRBV6-5,TRBJ2-5,CASSSGTGGETQYF
TRBV11-3,TRBJ2-4,CASSPGTGHSNIQYF
TRBV9,TRBJ1-5,CASSVAPSADQPQHF
TRBV6-5,TRBJ2-1,CASSYATNEQFF
TRBV14,TRBJ2-5,CASSQGLSIQETQYF
TRBV5-4,TRBJ2-3,CASSDPISGTDTQYF
TRBV29-1,TRBJ2-1,CSVEDLARSSYNEQFF
TRBV29-1,TRBJ2-2,CSVGTPSAGELFF
TRBV6-5,TRBJ2-7,CASSYSRRGDEQYF
TRBV7-3,TRBJ2-5,CASSPRFRETQYF
TRBV19,TRBJ1-5,CASRGYQGYQPQHF
TRBV27,TRBJ1-2,CASSFRRDSYGYTF
TRBV25-1,TRBJ2-4,CASSKIPTLAYIQYF
TRBV7-9,TRBJ2-1,CASSQGWLAGVDEQFF
TRBV27,TRBJ2-3,CASSLTVYTQDHTDTQYF
TRBV6-5,TRBJ1-5,CASSPDRGRQPQHF
TRBV6-5,TRBJ2-7,CASSRTGEEQYF
TRBV6-5,TRBJ2-1,CASSSGGPDPFF
TRBV2,TRBJ2-7,CASTRNPLYEQYF
TRBV4-1,TRBJ1-4,CASSQERAGEKLFF
TRBV7-9,TRBJ1-1,CASRLGGTEAFF
TRBV9,TRBJ2-7,CASSVGASGRGEQYF
TRBV9,TRBJ2-1,CASSAYPTSGRVWNNEQFF
TRBV10-3,TRBJ2-5,CAIMQGWQETQYF
TRBV7-2,TRBJ2-1,CASSLTSGIYEQFF
TRBV6-5,TRBJ2-7,CASSYGPGLAGEQYF
TRBV5-1,TRBJ2-3,CASSFGTSASTDTQYF
TRBV6-5,TRBJ2-7,CASSYRARLADYEQYF
TRBV7-3,TRBJ2-3,CASSLRQGSSDTQYF
TRBV30,TRBJ2-7,CAWSRTKGALEQYF
TRBV9,TRBJ2-1,CASSSRTSGVRNEQFF
TRBV29-1,TRBJ2-7,CSVEVAYEQYF
TRBV28,TRBJ2-7,CASSSPLWTGLRDEQYF
TRBV6-6,TRBJ2-2,CAGTTGESTGELFF
TRBV6-6,TRBJ2-6,CASGSKPGANVLTF
TRBV5-1,TRBJ2-3,CASSLESSAADTQYF
TRBV15,TRBJ2-1,CATSRGSGRAYNEQFF
TRBV5-3,TRBJ2-7,CARCDHEQYF
TRBV5-5,TRBJ1-2,CASSFTENYGYTF
TRBV27,TRBJ2-7,CASKKTWESYEQYF
TRBV27,TRBJ1-2,CASSPDRGGGYTF
TRBV9,TRBJ2-3,CASSLGHDTQYF
TRBV29-1,TRBJ2-1,CSVETQDWVQFF
TRBV6-6,TRBJ2-7,CASSYSPSGGGEQYF
TRBV28,TRBJ1-1,CAMGQLAFF